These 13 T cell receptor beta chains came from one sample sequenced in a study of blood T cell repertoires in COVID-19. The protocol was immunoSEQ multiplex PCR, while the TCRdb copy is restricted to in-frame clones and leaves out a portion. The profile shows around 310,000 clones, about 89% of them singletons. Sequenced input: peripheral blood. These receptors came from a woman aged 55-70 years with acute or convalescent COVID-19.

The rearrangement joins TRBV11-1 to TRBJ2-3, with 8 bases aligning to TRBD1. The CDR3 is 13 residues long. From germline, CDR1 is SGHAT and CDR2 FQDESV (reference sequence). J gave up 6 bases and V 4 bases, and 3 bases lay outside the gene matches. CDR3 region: CASSSTGEDTQYF. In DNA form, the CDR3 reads TGTGCCAGCAGCTCGACAGGGGAGGATACGCAGTATTTT.

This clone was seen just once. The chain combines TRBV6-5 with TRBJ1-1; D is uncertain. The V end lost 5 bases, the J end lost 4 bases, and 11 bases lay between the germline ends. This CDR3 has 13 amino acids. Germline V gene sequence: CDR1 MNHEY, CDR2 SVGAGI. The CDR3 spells CASSHGRSTEAFF. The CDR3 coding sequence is TGTGCCAGCAGTCATGGGAGGAGCACTGAAGCTTTCTTT.

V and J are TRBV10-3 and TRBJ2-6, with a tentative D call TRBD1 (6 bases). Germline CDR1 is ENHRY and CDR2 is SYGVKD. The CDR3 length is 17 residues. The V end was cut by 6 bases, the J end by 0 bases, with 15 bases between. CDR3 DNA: TGTGCCATCAGCACGGGACAAGTAAGCTCTGGGGCCAACGTCCTGACTTTC. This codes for CAISTGQVSSGANVLTF.

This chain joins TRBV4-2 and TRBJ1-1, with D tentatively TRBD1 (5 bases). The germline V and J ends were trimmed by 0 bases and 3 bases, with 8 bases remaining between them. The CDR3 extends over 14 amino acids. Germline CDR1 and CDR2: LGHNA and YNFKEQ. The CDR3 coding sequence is TGTGCCAGCAGCCAAGATCCGGGGGACACTGAAGCTTTCTTT. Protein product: CASSQDPGDTEAFF.

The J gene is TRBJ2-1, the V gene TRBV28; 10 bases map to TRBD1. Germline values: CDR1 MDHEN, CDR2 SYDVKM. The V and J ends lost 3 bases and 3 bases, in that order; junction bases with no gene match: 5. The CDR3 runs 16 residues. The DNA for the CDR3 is TGTGCCAGCAGTTTCTCAGGGACAGGGGTCTACAATGAGCAGTTCTTC. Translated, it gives CASSFSGTGVYNEQFF.

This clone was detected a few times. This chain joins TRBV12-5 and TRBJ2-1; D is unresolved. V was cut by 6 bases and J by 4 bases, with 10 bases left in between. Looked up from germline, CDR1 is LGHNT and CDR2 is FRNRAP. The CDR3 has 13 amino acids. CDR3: CASGLDGYNEQFF. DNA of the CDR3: TGTGCTAGTGGCCTCGACGGGTACAATGAGCAGTTCTTC.

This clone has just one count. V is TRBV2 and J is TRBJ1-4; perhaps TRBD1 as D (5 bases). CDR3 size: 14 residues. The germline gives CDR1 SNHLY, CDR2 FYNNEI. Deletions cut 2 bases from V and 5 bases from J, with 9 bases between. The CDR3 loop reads CASSEQGLNEKLFF. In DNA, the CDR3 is TGTGCCAGCAGTGAACAGGGTTTGAATGAAAAACTGTTTTTT.

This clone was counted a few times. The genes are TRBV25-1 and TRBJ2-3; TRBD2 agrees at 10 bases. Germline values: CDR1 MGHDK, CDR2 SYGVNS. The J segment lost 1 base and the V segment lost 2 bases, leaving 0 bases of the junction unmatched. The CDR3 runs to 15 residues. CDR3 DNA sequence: TGTGCCAGCAGTGAACTAGCGGGGGGCACAGATACGCAGTATTTT. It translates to CASSELAGGTDTQYF.

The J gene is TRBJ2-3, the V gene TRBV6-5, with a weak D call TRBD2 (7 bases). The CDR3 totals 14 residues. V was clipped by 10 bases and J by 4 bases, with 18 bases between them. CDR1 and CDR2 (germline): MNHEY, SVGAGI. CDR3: CATLNGGRADTQYF. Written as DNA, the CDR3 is TGTGCCACCCTGAACGGGGGGCGCGCAGATACGCAGTATTTT.

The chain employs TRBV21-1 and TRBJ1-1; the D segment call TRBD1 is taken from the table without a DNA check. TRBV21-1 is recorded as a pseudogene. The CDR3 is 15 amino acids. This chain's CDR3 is CASSPPDRGNTEAFF. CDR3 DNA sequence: TGTGCCAGCAGCCCGCCGGACAGGGGGAACACTGAAGCTTTCTTT.

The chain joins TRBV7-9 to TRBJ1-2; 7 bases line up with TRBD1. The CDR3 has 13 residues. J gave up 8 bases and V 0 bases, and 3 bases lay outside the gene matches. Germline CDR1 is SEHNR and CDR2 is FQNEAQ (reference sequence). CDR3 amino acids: CASSLATGEGYTF. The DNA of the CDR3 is TGTGCCAGCAGCTTAGCCACAGGGGAGGGCTACACCTTC.

The DNA of the CDR3 is TGTGCCAGCAGTATGGAGGGCCCCTCTGGAAACACCATATATTTT. Its protein product is CASSMEGPSGNTIYF. The rearrangement links TRBV6-5 to TRBJ1-3; D uncertain. V was trimmed by 5 bases and J by 0 bases, leaving 11 bases between them. CDR1 and CDR2 (germline): MNHEY, SVGAGI. This CDR3 region has 15 residues.

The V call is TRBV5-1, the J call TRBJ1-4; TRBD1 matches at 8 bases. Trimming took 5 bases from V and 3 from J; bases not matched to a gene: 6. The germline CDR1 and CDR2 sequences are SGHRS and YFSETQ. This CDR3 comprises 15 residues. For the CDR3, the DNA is TGCGCCAGCAGGAAGGCAGGGGGCTCTAATGAAAAACTGTTTTTT. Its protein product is CASRKAGGSNEKLFF.